This is a list of T cell receptor beta chains from one sample in a study of regulatory T cells in long-lasting Graves disease. TCRdb reprocessed the multiplex PCR reads with MiXCR, giving one entry per CDR3 protein. The table shows roughly 490,000 distinct CDR3 sequences, with 20% to 25% occurring only once. The sequencing used peripheral blood mononuclear cells (PBMCs), collected when the disease was refractory, from a patient treated with antithyroid drugs. The receptors here all came from a female donor with Graves disease. CDR3s include the opening cysteine and the closing phenylalanine or tryptophan. The order of the fields is CDR3 protein, CDR3 DNA, clone size, CDR3 length, J gene, V gene, D gene. The D gene is left open where the match is weak. Rows give clone size only sometimes, using once, few, many, or a class for an expanded clone.

cdr3_aa: CASSSPPNTGELFF; cdr3_nt: TGTGCCAGCAGCTCCCCGCCAAACACCGGGGAGCTGTTTTTT; clone_size: -; cdr3_length: 14; j_call: TRBJ2-2; v_call: TRBV7-2; d_call: -
cdr3_aa: CASSQIGTSAAGEQYF; cdr3_nt: TGTGCCAGCAGCCAAATTGGGACTAGCGCCGCGGGGGAGCAGTACTTC; clone_size: -; cdr3_length: 16; j_call: TRBJ2-7; v_call: TRBV3-1; d_call: TRBD2
cdr3_aa: CASSKNAGTGNEKLFF; cdr3_nt: TGTGCCAGCAGCAAGAACGCCGGGACAGGGAATGAAAAACTGTTTTTT; clone_size: few; cdr3_length: 16; j_call: TRBJ1-4; v_call: TRBV7-9; d_call: TRBD1
cdr3_aa: CASRMSYIGGLFF; cdr3_nt: TGTGCCAGCAGAATGAGTTATATCGGGGGGCTGTTTTTT; clone_size: -; cdr3_length: 13; j_call: TRBJ2-2; v_call: TRBV2; d_call: -
cdr3_aa: CASSRPGQQNTEAFF; cdr3_nt: TGTGCCAGCAGTCGGCCGGGACAGCAGAACACTGAAGCTTTCTTT; clone_size: many; cdr3_length: 15; j_call: TRBJ1-1; v_call: TRBV28; d_call: TRBD1
cdr3_aa: CSARAASGLQLDTQYF; cdr3_nt: TGCAGTGCTAGAGCCGCTTCGGGACTCCAGCTAGATACGCAGTATTTT; clone_size: few; cdr3_length: 16; j_call: TRBJ2-3; v_call: TRBV20-1; d_call: -
cdr3_aa: CVSGLVGIVATGELFF; cdr3_nt: TGTGTCAGCGGCTTAGTGGGGATCGTAGCCACCGGGGAGCTGTTTTTT; clone_size: -; cdr3_length: 16; j_call: TRBJ2-2; v_call: TRBV7-2; d_call: -
cdr3_aa: CAWSQRRTDTEAFF; cdr3_nt: TGTGCCTGGAGTCAGCGACGGACAGACACTGAAGCTTTCTTT; clone_size: many; cdr3_length: 14; j_call: TRBJ1-1; v_call: TRBV30; d_call: -
cdr3_aa: CAWRSSSEGTQYF; cdr3_nt: TGTGCCTGGAGATCCAGCAGCGAGGGGACCCAGTACTTC; clone_size: few; cdr3_length: 13; j_call: TRBJ2-5; v_call: TRBV30; d_call: -
cdr3_aa: CASSPTGANTGELFF; cdr3_nt: TGTGCCAGCAGCCCGACAGGGGCGAACACCGGGGAGCTGTTTTTT; clone_size: many; cdr3_length: 15; j_call: TRBJ2-2; v_call: TRBV2; d_call: TRBD1
cdr3_aa: CASSLMTGEVIQPQHF; cdr3_nt: TGTGCCAGCAGCTTAATGACAGGGGAGGTGATCCAGCCCCAGCATTTT; clone_size: many; cdr3_length: 16; j_call: TRBJ1-5; v_call: TRBV7-2; d_call: TRBD1
cdr3_aa: CATSIWGGGEQYF; cdr3_nt: TGTGCCACCAGCATTTGGGGGGGGGGTGAGCAGTACTTC; clone_size: -; cdr3_length: 13; j_call: TRBJ2-7; v_call: TRBV15; d_call: TRBD2
cdr3_aa: CASTPRDRGRNQPQHF; cdr3_nt: TGTGCCAGTACTCCCCGGGACAGGGGGCGGAATCAGCCCCAGCATTTT; clone_size: few; cdr3_length: 16; j_call: TRBJ1-5; v_call: TRBV19; d_call: TRBD1
cdr3_aa: CASSLRTGGDYEQYF; cdr3_nt: TGCGCCAGCAGCCTTAGGACAGGGGGAGACTACGAGCAGTACTTC; clone_size: -; cdr3_length: 15; j_call: TRBJ2-7; v_call: TRBV4-3; d_call: TRBD1
cdr3_aa: CAISDGSYNSPLHF; cdr3_nt: TGTGCCATCAGCGACGGTTCCTATAATTCACCCCTCCACTTT; clone_size: many; cdr3_length: 14; j_call: TRBJ1-6; v_call: TRBV10-3; d_call: -
cdr3_aa: CASSSYDFTNEQFF; cdr3_nt: TGTGCCAGCAGCTCATACGACTTTACCAATGAGCAGTTCTTC; clone_size: -; cdr3_length: 14; j_call: TRBJ2-1; v_call: TRBV7-2; d_call: -
cdr3_aa: CASSGRDGDYEQYF; cdr3_nt: TGTGCCAGCAGCGGCCGAGACGGAGACTACGAGCAGTACTTC; clone_size: many; cdr3_length: 14; j_call: TRBJ2-7; v_call: TRBV28; d_call: -
cdr3_aa: CSARDQSGEFQPQHF; cdr3_nt: TGCAGTGCTAGAGATCAGTCAGGGGAGTTTCAGCCCCAGCATTTT; clone_size: -; cdr3_length: 15; j_call: TRBJ1-5; v_call: TRBV20-1; d_call: -
cdr3_aa: CASRRLLDNQPQHF; cdr3_nt: TGTGCCAGCAGACGTCTTTTGGACAATCAGCCCCAGCATTTT; clone_size: many; cdr3_length: 14; j_call: TRBJ1-5; v_call: TRBV6-1; d_call: -
cdr3_aa: CASSRGGSYEQYF; cdr3_nt: TGTGCCAGCAGCAGGGGGGGGTCCTACGAGCAGTACTTC; clone_size: many; cdr3_length: 13; j_call: TRBJ2-7; v_call: TRBV11-2; d_call: -
cdr3_aa: CASSDAGTGKYEQYF; cdr3_nt: TGTGCCAGCAGTGATGCCGGGACAGGGAAATACGAGCAGTACTTC; clone_size: once; cdr3_length: 15; j_call: TRBJ2-7; v_call: TRBV2; d_call: TRBD1
cdr3_aa: CASRQGGRGEKLFF; cdr3_nt: TGTGCCAGCAGGCAAGGGGGCAGGGGTGAAAAACTGTTTTTT; clone_size: many; cdr3_length: 14; j_call: TRBJ1-4; v_call: TRBV28; d_call: TRBD1
cdr3_aa: CASSFGGKADTQYF; cdr3_nt: TGCGCCAGCAGCTTCGGGGGGAAGGCAGATACGCAGTATTTT; clone_size: -; cdr3_length: 14; j_call: TRBJ2-3; v_call: TRBV5-1; d_call: TRBD2
cdr3_aa: CASRPTGNRSPLHF; cdr3_nt: TGTGCCAGCAGGCCTACAGGGAATCGGTCACCCCTCCACTTT; clone_size: many; cdr3_length: 14; j_call: TRBJ1-6; v_call: TRBV7-8; d_call: -
cdr3_aa: CASSGGTSDEQYF; cdr3_nt: TGTGCCAGCAGCGGTGGGACTAGCGACGAGCAGTACTTC; clone_size: -; cdr3_length: 13; j_call: TRBJ2-7; v_call: TRBV9; d_call: TRBD2
cdr3_aa: CASSPRGFIEKLFF; cdr3_nt: TGTGCCAGCAGCCCCAGGGGGTTTATTGAAAAACTGTTTTTT; clone_size: -; cdr3_length: 14; j_call: TRBJ1-4; v_call: TRBV28; d_call: TRBD1
cdr3_aa: CASSQQSGANVLAF; cdr3_nt: TGTGCCAGCAGCCAACAATCTGGGGCCAACGTCCTGGCTTTC; clone_size: few; cdr3_length: 14; j_call: TRBJ2-6; v_call: TRBV6-2/TRBV6-3; d_call: -
cdr3_aa: CASSFLDRLNTGELFF; cdr3_nt: TGTGCCAGCAGTTTCCTCGACAGGCTGAACACCGGGGAGCTGTTTTTT; clone_size: -; cdr3_length: 16; j_call: TRBJ2-2; v_call: TRBV28; d_call: -
cdr3_aa: CASSPRLATYEQYF; cdr3_nt: TGTGCCAGCAGTCCCCGACTAGCAACCTACGAGCAGTACTTC; clone_size: many; cdr3_length: 14; j_call: TRBJ2-7; v_call: TRBV12-3/TRBV12-4; d_call: TRBD2
cdr3_aa: CASSYVGQGYEQYF; cdr3_nt: TGTGCCAGCAGTTACGTGGGACAGGGGTACGAGCAGTACTTC; clone_size: many; cdr3_length: 14; j_call: TRBJ2-7; v_call: TRBV28; d_call: TRBD1
cdr3_aa: CAWSVVRYEQYF; cdr3_nt: TGTGCCTGGAGTGTGGTGCGGTACGAGCAGTACTTC; clone_size: -; cdr3_length: 12; j_call: TRBJ2-7; v_call: TRBV30; d_call: -
cdr3_aa: CASSLGFRSNQPQHF; cdr3_nt: TGTGCCAGCAGCTTGGGTTTTCGAAGCAATCAGCCCCAGCATTTT; clone_size: once; cdr3_length: 15; j_call: TRBJ1-5; v_call: TRBV5-6; d_call: -
cdr3_aa: CASSSPGGHLPRGETQHF; cdr3_nt: TGTGCCAGCAGCTCCCCAGGGGGGCACCTACCAAGGGGAGAGACCCAGCACTTC; clone_size: -; cdr3_length: 18; j_call: TRBJ2-5; v_call: TRBV6-2/TRBV6-3; d_call: -
cdr3_aa: CAIQGSGSRQDTQYF; cdr3_nt: TGTGCCATCCAAGGTAGCGGGAGTCGTCAAGATACGCAGTATTTT; clone_size: few; cdr3_length: 15; j_call: TRBJ2-3; v_call: TRBV28; d_call: TRBD2
cdr3_aa: CATSRDRLVNTEAFF; cdr3_nt: TGTGCCACCAGCAGAGACAGGTTGGTGAACACTGAAGCTTTCTTT; clone_size: many; cdr3_length: 15; j_call: TRBJ1-1; v_call: TRBV15; d_call: -
cdr3_aa: CASSQRSHAEGYSYTF; cdr3_nt: TGTGCCAGCAGTCAACGTAGCCATGCCGAGGGCTATAGCTACACCTTC; clone_size: -; cdr3_length: 16; j_call: TRBJ1-2; v_call: TRBV11-2; d_call: -
cdr3_aa: CASFDTRSFSPLHF; cdr3_nt: TGTGCCAGCTTCGACACCCGATCTTTCTCACCCCTCCACTTT; clone_size: many; cdr3_length: 14; j_call: TRBJ1-6; v_call: TRBV7-3; d_call: -
cdr3_aa: CASIGTEGNQPQHF; cdr3_nt: TGTGCCAGTATCGGGACCGAGGGCAATCAGCCCCAGCATTTT; clone_size: -; cdr3_length: 14; j_call: TRBJ1-5; v_call: TRBV19; d_call: -
cdr3_aa: CASSPGLGNTIYF; cdr3_nt: TGTGCATCCTCCCCGGGGCTCGGAAACACCATATATTTT; clone_size: few; cdr3_length: 13; j_call: TRBJ1-3; v_call: TRBV11-2; d_call: -
cdr3_aa: CASSSGQGWDTEAFF; cdr3_nt: TGTGCCAGCAGCTCTGGACAGGGATGGGACACTGAAGCTTTCTTT; clone_size: many; cdr3_length: 15; j_call: TRBJ1-1; v_call: TRBV11-1; d_call: TRBD1
cdr3_aa: CASSLAGDKNIQYF; cdr3_nt: TGTGCCAGCAGCTTAGCCGGGGACAAAAACATTCAGTACTTC; clone_size: many; cdr3_length: 14; j_call: TRBJ2-4; v_call: TRBV7-2; d_call: -
cdr3_aa: CAPGAGSTEAFF; cdr3_nt: TGTGCCCCGGGGGCAGGGAGCACTGAAGCTTTCTTT; clone_size: -; cdr3_length: 12; j_call: TRBJ1-1; v_call: TRBV30; d_call: -
cdr3_aa: CSAPVSEYGYTF; cdr3_nt: TGCAGTGCTCCAGTTAGTGAATATGGCTACACCTTC; clone_size: -; cdr3_length: 12; j_call: TRBJ1-2; v_call: TRBV20-1; d_call: -
cdr3_aa: CASRDTRYSNQPQHF; cdr3_nt: TGTGCCAGCAGGGACACCCGATACTCCAATCAGCCCCAGCATTTT; clone_size: many; cdr3_length: 15; j_call: TRBJ1-5; v_call: TRBV2; d_call: -
cdr3_aa: CSARGDLQETQYF; cdr3_nt: TGCAGTGCCAGGGGAGACCTCCAAGAGACCCAGTACTTC; clone_size: -; cdr3_length: 13; j_call: TRBJ2-5; v_call: TRBV20-1; d_call: -
cdr3_aa: CASRARTSGSLEQYF; cdr3_nt: TGTGCCAGCAGGGCTCGGACTAGCGGGTCGCTCGAGCAGTACTTC; clone_size: many; cdr3_length: 15; j_call: TRBJ2-7; v_call: TRBV7-2; d_call: TRBD2
cdr3_aa: CASSLGGSGNTIYF; cdr3_nt: TGTGCCAGCAGTTTAGGGGGATCTGGAAACACCATATATTTT; clone_size: many; cdr3_length: 14; j_call: TRBJ1-3; v_call: TRBV28; d_call: -
cdr3_aa: CSVETQERDEQYF; cdr3_nt: TGCAGCGTTGAAACACAGGAACGGGACGAGCAGTACTTC; clone_size: many; cdr3_length: 13; j_call: TRBJ2-7; v_call: TRBV29-1; d_call: -
cdr3_aa: CASSEAAGIIYGYTF; cdr3_nt: TGTGCCAGCAGTGAAGCGGCGGGAATCATCTATGGCTACACCTTC; clone_size: many; cdr3_length: 15; j_call: TRBJ1-2; v_call: TRBV6-2/TRBV6-3; d_call: -
cdr3_aa: CATSRAGETQYF; cdr3_nt: TGTGCCACCAGCCGGGCGGGAGAGACCCAGTACTTC; clone_size: -; cdr3_length: 12; j_call: TRBJ2-5; v_call: TRBV6-1; d_call: -
cdr3_aa: CASSLREGGNSPLHF; cdr3_nt: TGTGCCAGCAGCTTAAGGGAAGGGGGTAATTCACCCCTCCACTTT; clone_size: many; cdr3_length: 15; j_call: TRBJ1-6; v_call: TRBV7-2; d_call: -
cdr3_aa: CAISELREREKLFF; cdr3_nt: TGTGCCATCAGTGAGTTACGGGAAAGAGAAAAACTGTTTTTT; clone_size: many; cdr3_length: 14; j_call: TRBJ1-4; v_call: TRBV10-3; d_call: -
cdr3_aa: CASSQESRSGNTIYF; cdr3_nt: TGCGCCAGCAGCCAAGAATCGCGCTCTGGAAACACCATATATTTT; clone_size: -; cdr3_length: 15; j_call: TRBJ1-3; v_call: TRBV4-3; d_call: -
cdr3_aa: CASSSNGQGPSPLHF; cdr3_nt: TGTGCCAGCAGTTCCAACGGACAGGGCCCCTCACCCCTCCACTTT; clone_size: -; cdr3_length: 15; j_call: TRBJ1-6; v_call: TRBV27; d_call: TRBD1